This is a list of T cell receptor beta chains from one sample in a study of graft-versus-host responses after intestinal transplantation. The protocol was immunoSEQ multiplex PCR, while the TCRdb copy is restricted to in-frame clones and leaves out a portion. Among some 83,000 clones listed, 91% were seen once. No antigen is known for these receptors. The source material was unstimulated CD4+ T cells sorted from spleen or lymph node cells, sampled before intestinal transplant. These receptors all stem from a human donor who received an intestinal transplant. Each CDR3 is given with its conserved first and last residue. Each record gives: V gene, D gene, J gene, clone size, CDR3 DNA, CDR3 protein. D genes are given only for firm matches. A clone size is listed for some rows: how often the clone was seen (once, few, many), or a class if it is expanded.

TRBV14,.,TRBJ2-1,.,TGTGCCAGCAGCCAAGGCACCGGGGGGCCCGAGCAGTTCTTC,CASSQGTGGPEQFF
TRBV4-3,.,TRBJ2-6,.,TGCGCCAGCAGCCATTACTGGGCGGGTCCAGTAACTGGGGCCAACGTCCTGACTTTC,CASSHYWAGPVTGANVLTF
TRBV29-1,.,TRBJ2-5,.,TGCAGCGTCCTCGATACAGGATTCCAAGAGACCCAGTACTTC,CSVLDTGFQETQYF
TRBV4-3,.,TRBJ1-1,.,TGCGCCAGCAGCCAAGAACAGATGAACACTGAAGCTTTCTTT,CASSQEQMNTEAFF
TRBV27,TRBD2,TRBJ2-5,.,TGTGCCAGCAGTTCCCAGACGGGGGGGCCACCGTACCAAGAGACCCAGTACTTC,CASSSQTGGPPYQETQYF
TRBV7-9,.,TRBJ1-1,.,TGTGCCAGCAGGCCAGATGTGAACACTGAAGCTTTCTTT,CASRPDVNTEAFF
TRBV14,.,TRBJ1-5,.,TGTGCCAGCAGCCTGACAACAGGTGGGCCCCAGCATTTT,CASSLTTGGPQHF
TRBV19,TRBD1,TRBJ1-2,once,TGTGCCAGTAGTCCGCGTGGAGGGGGCGGCTATGGCTACACCTTC,CASSPRGGGGYGYTF
TRBV5-4,TRBD1,TRBJ1-6,.,TGTGCCAGCAGCTTAGACAGGGGGTATAATTCACCCCTCCACTTT,CASSLDRGYNSPLHF
TRBV11-3,TRBD1,TRBJ2-3,.,TGTGCCAGCAGCCGGGACAGGGAGGCAGATACGCAGTATTTT,CASSRDREADTQYF
TRBV7-2,.,TRBJ2-6,.,TGTGCCAGCAGCGCTCAGACAGGATCCGGGGCCAACGTCCTGACTTTC,CASSAQTGSGANVLTF
TRBV5-1,.,TRBJ2-1,.,TGCGCCAGCAGCTTAGGGGTTTCCTACAATGAGCAGTTCTTC,CASSLGVSYNEQFF
TRBV7-9,.,TRBJ2-7,.,TGTGCCAGCAGCTTAACCCTTTCGGATCGCTCAGGGTCCATCTACGAGCAGTACTTC,CASSLTLSDRSGSIYEQYF
TRBV6-5,TRBD1,TRBJ2-4,.,TGTGCCAGCAGTCGGACAGGGTCGGAAAGCATTCAGTACTTC,CASSRTGSESIQYF
TRBV7-8,TRBD1,TRBJ1-2,.,TGTGCCAGCAGCTTAGAAGGGACAGTTGGCTACACCTTC,CASSLEGTVGYTF
TRBV7-9,TRBD2,TRBJ2-7,.,TGTGCCAGCAGCTCAATAGGGACTAGCGTGTCCTACGAGCAGTACTTC,CASSSIGTSVSYEQYF
TRBV29-1,TRBD1,TRBJ1-1,.,TGCAGCGTTGATGGGAGGGACAGGAGTTTAGGTGAAGCTTTCTTT,CSVDGRDRSLGEAFF
TRBV2,TRBD1,TRBJ1-1,.,TGTGCCAGCAGTGTGTGGACAGGGGGCACTGAAGCTTTCTTT,CASSVWTGGTEAFF
TRBV5-1,.,TRBJ1-1,.,TGCGCCAGCAGCTTGGTGGCAGGGGTAATGAACACTGAAGCTTTCTTT,CASSLVAGVMNTEAFF
TRBV7-2,TRBD2,TRBJ2-2,.,TGTGCCAGCAGCTTAGGGCCTAGCGGCGACACCGGGGAGCTGTTTTTT,CASSLGPSGDTGELFF
TRBV5-1,TRBD1,TRBJ1-4,.,TGCGCCAGCAGCGACGGGACAGGGTCTTCGGATGAAAAACTGTTTTTT,CASSDGTGSSDEKLFF
TRBV29-1,.,TRBJ1-1,.,TGCAGCGTTGAAGGGCGGCTAAACACTGAAGCTTTCTTT,CSVEGRLNTEAFF
TRBV5-1,TRBD2,TRBJ2-1,.,TGCGCCAGCAGCATACTAGCGGAGATCTACAATGAGCAGTTCTTC,CASSILAEIYNEQFF
TRBV4-3,.,TRBJ1-1,.,TGCGCCAGCAGCTCTACTAGGAGGGGTGAAGCTTTCTTT,CASSSTRRGEAFF
TRBV9,.,TRBJ1-2,.,TGTGCCAGCAGCCCCTCCGACACGTCCTATGGCTACACCTTC,CASSPSDTSYGYTF
TRBV30,TRBD1,TRBJ1-3,.,TGTGCCTGGAGACGGGGGACAGGGGTGTCTGGAAACACCATATATTTT,CAWRRGTGVSGNTIYF
TRBV5-5,.,TRBJ1-3,.,TGTGCCCGGCTTTTCCCACGGGTAGGGAGTAAGGTCTACACCATATATTTT,CARLFPRVGSKVYTIYF
TRBV5-6,.,TRBJ2-7,.,TGTGCCAGCAGCTTGGCCGGGGTCCTCTGGGAGCAGTACTTC,CASSLAGVLWEQYF
TRBV30,TRBD2,TRBJ2-3,.,TGTGCCTGGCACCGTAGCGGGGGGCGCACAGATACGCAGTATTTT,CAWHRSGGRTDTQYF
TRBV5-8,TRBD1,TRBJ2-1,.,TGTGCCAGCAGCTCCTACAGGGGTGGTGAGCAGTTCTTC,CASSSYRGGEQFF
TRBV18,TRBD2,TRBJ2-7,.,TGTGCCAGCTCACCAACCCTAGCGGGGACCTACGAGCAGTACTTC,CASSPTLAGTYEQYF
TRBV7-2,.,TRBJ1-1,.,TGTGCCAGCAGCTTAGTGCGGGGGGCAGGGGACACTGAAGCTTTCTTT,CASSLVRGAGDTEAFF
TRBV30,TRBD2,TRBJ2-3,.,TGTGCCTGGAGTGTTGGACTAGGAATCACAGATACGCAGTATTTT,CAWSVGLGITDTQYF